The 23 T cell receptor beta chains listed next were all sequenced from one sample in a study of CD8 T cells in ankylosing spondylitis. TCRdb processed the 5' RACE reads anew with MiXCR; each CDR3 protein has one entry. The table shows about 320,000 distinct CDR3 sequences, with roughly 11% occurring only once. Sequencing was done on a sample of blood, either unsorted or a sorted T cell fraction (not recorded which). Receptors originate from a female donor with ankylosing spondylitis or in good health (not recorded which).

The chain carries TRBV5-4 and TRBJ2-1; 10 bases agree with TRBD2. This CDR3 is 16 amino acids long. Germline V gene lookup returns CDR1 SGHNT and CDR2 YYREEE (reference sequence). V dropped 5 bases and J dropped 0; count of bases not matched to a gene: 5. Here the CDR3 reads CASSGSGRSSYNEQFF. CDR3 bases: TGTGCCAGCAGTGGTAGCGGGAGGAGCTCCTACAATGAGCAGTTCTTC.

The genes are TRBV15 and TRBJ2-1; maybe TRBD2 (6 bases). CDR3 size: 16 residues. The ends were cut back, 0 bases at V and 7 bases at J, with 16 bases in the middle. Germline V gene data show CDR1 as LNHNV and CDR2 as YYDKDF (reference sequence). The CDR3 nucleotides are TGTGCCACCAGCAGAGATTCGAGGGTAGGGACTAATGAGCAGTTCTTC. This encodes CATSRDSRVGTNEQFF. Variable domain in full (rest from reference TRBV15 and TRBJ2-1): DAMVIQNPRYQVTQFGKPVTLSCSQTLNHNVMYWYQQKSSQAPKLLFHYYDKDFNNEADTPDNFQSRRPNTSFCFLDIRSPGLGDTAMYLCATSRDSRVGTNEQFFGPGTRLTVL.

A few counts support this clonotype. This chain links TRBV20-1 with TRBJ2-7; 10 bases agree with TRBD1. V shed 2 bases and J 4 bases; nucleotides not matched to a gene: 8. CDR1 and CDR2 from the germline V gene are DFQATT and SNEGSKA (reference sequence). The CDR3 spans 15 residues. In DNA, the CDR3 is TGCAGTGCTAGACTGATGGGACAGGGGTTTTACGAGCAGTACTTC. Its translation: CSARLMGQGFYEQYF.

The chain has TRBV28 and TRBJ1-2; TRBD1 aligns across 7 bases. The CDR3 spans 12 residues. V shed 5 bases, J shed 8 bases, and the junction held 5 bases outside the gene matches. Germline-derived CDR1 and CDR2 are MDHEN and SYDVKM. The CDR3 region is CASSAYRGGYTF. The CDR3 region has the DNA TGTGCCAGCAGTGCATACAGGGGCGGCTACACCTTC.

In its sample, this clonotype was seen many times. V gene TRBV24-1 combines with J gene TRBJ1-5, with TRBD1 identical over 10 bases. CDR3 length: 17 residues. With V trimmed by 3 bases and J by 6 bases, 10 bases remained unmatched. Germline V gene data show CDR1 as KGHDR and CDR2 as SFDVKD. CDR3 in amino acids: CATSDTGTGARGQPQHF. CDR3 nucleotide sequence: TGTGCCACCAGTGATACCGGGACAGGGGCGCGAGGTCAGCCCCAGCATTTT.

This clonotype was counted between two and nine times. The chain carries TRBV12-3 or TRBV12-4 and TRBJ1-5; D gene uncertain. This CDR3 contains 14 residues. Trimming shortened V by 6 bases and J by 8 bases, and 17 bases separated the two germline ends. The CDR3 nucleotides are TGTGCCAGCAGACCCGGGCAGGTAGAAGAGCCCCAGCATTTT. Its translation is CASRPGQVEEPQHF.

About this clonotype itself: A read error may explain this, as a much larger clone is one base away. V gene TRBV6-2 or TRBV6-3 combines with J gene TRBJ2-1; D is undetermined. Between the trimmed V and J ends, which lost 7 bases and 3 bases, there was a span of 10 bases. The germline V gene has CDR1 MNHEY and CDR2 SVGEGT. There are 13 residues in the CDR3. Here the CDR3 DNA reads TGTGCCAGCAACCAAACCCACTACAATGAGCAGTTCTTC. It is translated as CASNQTHYNEQFF.

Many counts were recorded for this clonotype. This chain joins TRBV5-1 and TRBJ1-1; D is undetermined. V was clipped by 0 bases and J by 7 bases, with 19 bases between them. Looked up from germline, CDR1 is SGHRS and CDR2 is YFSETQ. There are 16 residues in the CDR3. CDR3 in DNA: TGCGCCAGCAGCTTGGACCACCAGGCGGGAGGCGGTGAAGCTTTCTTT. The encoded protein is CASSLDHQAGGGEAFF.

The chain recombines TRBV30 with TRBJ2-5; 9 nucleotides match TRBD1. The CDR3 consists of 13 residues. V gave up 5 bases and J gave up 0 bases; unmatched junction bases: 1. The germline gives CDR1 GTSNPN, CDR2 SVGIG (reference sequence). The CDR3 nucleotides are TGTGCCTGGGGGACAGGGAACCAAGAGACCCAGTACTTC. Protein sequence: CAWGTGNQETQYF. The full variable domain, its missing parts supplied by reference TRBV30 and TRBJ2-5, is SQTIHQWPATLVQPVGSPLSLECTVEGTSNPNLYWYRQAAGRGLQLLFYSVGIGQISSEVPQNLSASRPQDRQFILSSKKLLLSDSGFYLCAWGTGNQETQYFGPGTRLLVL.

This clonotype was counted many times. Here the CDR3 reads CASTKGREGYNEQFF. The CDR3 DNA reads as TGTGCCAGCACCAAAGGTAGGGAGGGTTACAATGAGCAGTTCTTC. The J gene is TRBJ2-1, the V gene TRBV12-3 or TRBV12-4, with 7 bases identical to TRBD2. CDR3 length: 15 amino acids. V lost 7 bases, J lost 4 bases, and 10 bases stayed unmatched.

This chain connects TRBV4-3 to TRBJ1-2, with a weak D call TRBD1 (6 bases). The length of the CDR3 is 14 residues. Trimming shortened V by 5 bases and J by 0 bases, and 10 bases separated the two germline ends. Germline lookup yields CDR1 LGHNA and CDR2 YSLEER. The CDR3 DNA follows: TGCGCCAGCAGCGCGACAGGACCTAACTATGGCTACACCTTC. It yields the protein CASSATGPNYGYTF.

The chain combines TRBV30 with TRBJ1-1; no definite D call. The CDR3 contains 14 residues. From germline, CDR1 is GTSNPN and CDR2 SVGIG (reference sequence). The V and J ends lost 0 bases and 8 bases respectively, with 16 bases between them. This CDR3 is CAWSVEGFFSEAFF. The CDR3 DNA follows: TGTGCCTGGAGTGTGGAGGGATTCTTCTCAGAAGCTTTCTTT.

CDR3 DNA: TGTGCCAGCAGTTTATCAGGCAGGTCCAACGTCCTGACTTTC. Translation: CASSLSGRSNVLTF. The V and J genes are TRBV27 and TRBJ2-6; no clear D. The CDR3 is 14 residues long. Trimming took off 0 bases at V and 8 bases at J, with 8 bases between the two ends. From germline, CDR1 is MNHEY and CDR2 SMNVEV (reference sequence).

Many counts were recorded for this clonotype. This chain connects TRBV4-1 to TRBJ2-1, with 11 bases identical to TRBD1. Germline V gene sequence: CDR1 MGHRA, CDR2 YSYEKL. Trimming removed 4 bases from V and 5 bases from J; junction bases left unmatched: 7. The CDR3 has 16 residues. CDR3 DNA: TGCGCCAGCAGCCCTCTGGACAGGGGGCGGAACAATGAGCAGTTCTTC. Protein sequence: CASSPLDRGRNNEQFF.

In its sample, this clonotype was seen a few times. DNA for the CDR3: TGTGCCAGCAGCACCGGGACCCTGGGCACAGATACGCAGTATTTT. Amino acid sequence: CASSTGTLGTDTQYF. V usage is TRBV4-2 and J usage is TRBJ2-3; D tentatively fits TRBD1 or TRBD2 (5 bases each). CDR3 length equals 15 residues. V lost 5 bases to trimming and J lost 1 base, with 13 bases between them. Germline V gene lookup returns CDR1 LGHNA and CDR2 YNFKEQ.

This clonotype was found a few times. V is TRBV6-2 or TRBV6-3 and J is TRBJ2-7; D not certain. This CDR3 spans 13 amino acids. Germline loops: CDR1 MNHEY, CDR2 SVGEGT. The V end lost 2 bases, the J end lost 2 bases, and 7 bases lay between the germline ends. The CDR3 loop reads CASSYAPPYEQYF. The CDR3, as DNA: TGTGCCAGCAGTTACGCCCCACCCTACGAGCAGTACTTC.

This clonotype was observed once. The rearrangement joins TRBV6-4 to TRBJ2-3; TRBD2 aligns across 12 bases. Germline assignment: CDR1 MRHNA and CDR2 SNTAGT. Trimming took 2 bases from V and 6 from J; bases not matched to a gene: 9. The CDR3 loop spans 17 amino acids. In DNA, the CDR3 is TGTGCCAGCAGTGACGGTCTAGCGGGGGGGCCTGGGGATACGCAGTATTTT. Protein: CASSDGLAGGPGDTQYF.

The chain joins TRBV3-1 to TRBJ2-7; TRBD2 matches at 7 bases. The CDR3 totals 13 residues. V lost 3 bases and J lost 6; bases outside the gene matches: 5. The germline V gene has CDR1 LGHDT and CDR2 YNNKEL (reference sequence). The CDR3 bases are TGTGCCAGCAGCCACAGAGAGCGGGGCGAGCAGTACTTC. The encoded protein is CASSHRERGEQYF.

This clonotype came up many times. CDR3 bases: TGCAGTGCTGGACCTCCGACTAGGGAGGCCTCCGAGCAGTACTTC. Its protein is CSAGPPTREASEQYF. V usage is TRBV20-1 and J usage is TRBJ2-7, with TRBD2 as a possible D gene (6 bases). V dropped 5 bases and J dropped 6 bases, with 23 bases sitting between them. The CDR3 totals 15 residues. Per germline, CDR1 DFQATT and CDR2 SNEGSKA (reference sequence).

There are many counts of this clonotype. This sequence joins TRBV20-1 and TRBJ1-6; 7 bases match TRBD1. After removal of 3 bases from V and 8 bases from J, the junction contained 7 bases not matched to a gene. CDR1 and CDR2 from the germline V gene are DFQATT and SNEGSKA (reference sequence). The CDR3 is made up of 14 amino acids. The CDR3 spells CSASSQGVYSPLHF. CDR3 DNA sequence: TGCAGTGCTAGTAGTCAGGGGGTTTATTCACCCCTCCACTTT.

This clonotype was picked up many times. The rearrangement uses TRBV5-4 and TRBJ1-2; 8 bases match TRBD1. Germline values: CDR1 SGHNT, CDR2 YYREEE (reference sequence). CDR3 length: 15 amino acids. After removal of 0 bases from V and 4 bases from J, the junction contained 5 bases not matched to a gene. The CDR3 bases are TGTGCCAGCAGCTTGGGACAGGGGATCGGCTATGGCTACACCTTC. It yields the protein CASSLGQGIGYGYTF.

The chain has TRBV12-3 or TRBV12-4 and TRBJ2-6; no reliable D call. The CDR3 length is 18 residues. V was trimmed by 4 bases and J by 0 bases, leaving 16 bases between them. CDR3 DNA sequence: TGTGCCAGCAGTTCCCGGACGAAACCTAGCTCTGGGGCCAACGTCCTGACTTTC. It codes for CASSSRTKPSSGANVLTF.

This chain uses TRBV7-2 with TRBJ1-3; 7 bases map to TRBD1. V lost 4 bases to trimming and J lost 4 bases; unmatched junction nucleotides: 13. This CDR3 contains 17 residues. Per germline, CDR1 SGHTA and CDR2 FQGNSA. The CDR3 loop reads CASSYVAAGGSGNTIYF. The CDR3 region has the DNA TGTGCCAGCAGCTACGTGGCCGCAGGGGGATCAGGAAACACCATATATTTT.